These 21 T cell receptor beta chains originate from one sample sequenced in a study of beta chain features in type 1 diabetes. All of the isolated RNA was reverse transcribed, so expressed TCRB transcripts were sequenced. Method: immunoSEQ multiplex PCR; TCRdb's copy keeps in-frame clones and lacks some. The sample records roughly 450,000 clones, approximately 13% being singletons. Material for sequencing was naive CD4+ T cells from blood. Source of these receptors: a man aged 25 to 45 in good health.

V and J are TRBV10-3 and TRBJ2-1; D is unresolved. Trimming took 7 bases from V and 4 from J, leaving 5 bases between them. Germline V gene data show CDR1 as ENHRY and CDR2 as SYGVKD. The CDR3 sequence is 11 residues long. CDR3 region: CAIIGYNEQFF. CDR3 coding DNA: TGTGCCATCATAGGGTACAATGAGCAGTTCTTC.

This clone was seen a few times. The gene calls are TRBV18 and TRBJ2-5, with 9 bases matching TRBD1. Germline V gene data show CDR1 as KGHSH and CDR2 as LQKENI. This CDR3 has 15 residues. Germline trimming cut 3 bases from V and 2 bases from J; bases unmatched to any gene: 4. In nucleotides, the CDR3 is TGTGCCAGCTCACCGGGACAGGGTATGCAAGAGACCCAGTACTTC. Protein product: CASSPGQGMQETQYF.

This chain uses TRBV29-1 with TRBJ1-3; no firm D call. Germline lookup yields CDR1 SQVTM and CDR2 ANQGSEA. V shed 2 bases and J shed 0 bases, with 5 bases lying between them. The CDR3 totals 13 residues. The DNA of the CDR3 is TGCAGCGTTGAACAAGGCTCTGGAAACACCATATATTTT. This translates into CSVEQGSGNTIYF.

Written as DNA, the CDR3 is TGTGCCTGGAGGGACTTCTTAGGGGAGCAGTACGTC. It specifies CAWRDFLGEQYV. The chain recombines TRBV30 with TRBJ2-7; D perhaps matches TRBD2 (5 bases). The CDR3 has 12 residues. V lost 3 bases and J 7 bases, leaving 13 bases between the germline ends. Germline V CDR1 and CDR2: GTSNPN, SVGIG (reference sequence).

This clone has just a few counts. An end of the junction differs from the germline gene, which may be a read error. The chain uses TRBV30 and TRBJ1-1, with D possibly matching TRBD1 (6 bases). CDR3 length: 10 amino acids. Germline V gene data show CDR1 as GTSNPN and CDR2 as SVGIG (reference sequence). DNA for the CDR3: TGTGCCTGGAGTGGGACAGACTCCGGGTTT. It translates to CAWSGTDSGF. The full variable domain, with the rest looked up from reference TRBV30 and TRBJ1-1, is SQTIHQWPATLVQPVGSPLSLECTVEGTSNPNLYWYRQAAGRGLQLLFYSVGIGQISSEVPQNLSASRPQDRQFILSSKKLLLSDSGFYLCAWSGTDSGFGQGTRLTVV.

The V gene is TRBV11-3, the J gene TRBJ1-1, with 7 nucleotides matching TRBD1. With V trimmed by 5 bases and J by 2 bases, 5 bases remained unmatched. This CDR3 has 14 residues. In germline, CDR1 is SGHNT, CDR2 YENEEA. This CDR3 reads CASSPGTANTEAFF. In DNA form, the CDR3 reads TGTGCCAGCAGCCCCGGGACAGCAAACACTGAAGCTTTCTTT.

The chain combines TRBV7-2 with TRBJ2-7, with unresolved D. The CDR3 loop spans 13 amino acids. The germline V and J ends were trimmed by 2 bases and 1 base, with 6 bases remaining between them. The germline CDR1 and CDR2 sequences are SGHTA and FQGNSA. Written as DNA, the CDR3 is TGTGCCAGCAGCTTAAGACCGTCCTACGAGCAGTACTTC. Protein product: CASSLRPSYEQYF. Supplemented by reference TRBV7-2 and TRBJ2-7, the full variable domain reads GAGVSQSPSNKVTEKGKDVELRCDPISGHTALYWYRQSLGQGLEFLIYFQGNSAPDKSGLPSDRFSAERTGGSVSTLTIQRTQQEDSAVYLCASSLRPSYEQYFGPGTRLTVT.

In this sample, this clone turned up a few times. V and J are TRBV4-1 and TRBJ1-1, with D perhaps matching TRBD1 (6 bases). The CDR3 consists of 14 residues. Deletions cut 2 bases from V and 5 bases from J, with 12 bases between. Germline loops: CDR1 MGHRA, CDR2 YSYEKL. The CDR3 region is CASSQSGVGTEAFF. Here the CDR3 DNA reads TGCGCCAGCAGCCAATCAGGGGTAGGGACTGAAGCTTTCTTT.

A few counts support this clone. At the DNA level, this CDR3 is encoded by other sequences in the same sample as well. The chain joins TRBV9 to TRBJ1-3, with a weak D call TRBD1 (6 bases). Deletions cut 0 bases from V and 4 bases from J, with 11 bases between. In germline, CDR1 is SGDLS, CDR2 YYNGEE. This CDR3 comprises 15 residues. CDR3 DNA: TGTGCCAGCAGCGTAGAGGAAGGGGGAGGAAACACCATATATTTT. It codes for CASSVEEGGGNTIYF.

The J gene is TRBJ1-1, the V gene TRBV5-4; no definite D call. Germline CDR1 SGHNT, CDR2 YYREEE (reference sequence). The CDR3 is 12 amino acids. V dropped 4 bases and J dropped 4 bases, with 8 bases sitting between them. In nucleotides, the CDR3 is TGTGCCAGCAGCACCCCAGGCACTGAAGCTTTCTTT. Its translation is CASSTPGTEAFF.

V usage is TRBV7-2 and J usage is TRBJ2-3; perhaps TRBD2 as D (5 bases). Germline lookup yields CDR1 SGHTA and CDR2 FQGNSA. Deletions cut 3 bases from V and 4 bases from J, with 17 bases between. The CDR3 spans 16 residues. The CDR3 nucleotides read TGTGCCAGCAGCTTGGCCCTCGCGGGTATAGCAGATACGCAGTATTTT. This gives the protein CASSLALAGIADTQYF.

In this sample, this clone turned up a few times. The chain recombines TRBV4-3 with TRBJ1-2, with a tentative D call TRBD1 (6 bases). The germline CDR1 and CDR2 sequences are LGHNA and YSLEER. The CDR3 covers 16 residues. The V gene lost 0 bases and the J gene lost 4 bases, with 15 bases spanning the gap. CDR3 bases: TGCGCCAGCAGCCAAGAGGAGAGGACAGCCCTCTATGGCTACACCTTC. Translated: CASSQEERTALYGYTF.

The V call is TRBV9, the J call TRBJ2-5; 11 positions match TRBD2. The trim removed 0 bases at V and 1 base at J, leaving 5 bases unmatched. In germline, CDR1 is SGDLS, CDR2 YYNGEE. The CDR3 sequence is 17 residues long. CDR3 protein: CASSVGLAGGGQETQYF. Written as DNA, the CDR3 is TGTGCCAGCAGCGTAGGCCTAGCGGGGGGAGGCCAAGAGACCCAGTACTTC.

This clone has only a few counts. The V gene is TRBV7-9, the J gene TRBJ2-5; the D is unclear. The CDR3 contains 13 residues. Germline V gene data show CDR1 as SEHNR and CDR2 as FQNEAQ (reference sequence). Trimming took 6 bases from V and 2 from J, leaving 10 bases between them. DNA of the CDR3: TGTGCCAGCAGTACTCGGGTGCAAGAGACCCAGTACTTC. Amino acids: CASSTRVQETQYF.

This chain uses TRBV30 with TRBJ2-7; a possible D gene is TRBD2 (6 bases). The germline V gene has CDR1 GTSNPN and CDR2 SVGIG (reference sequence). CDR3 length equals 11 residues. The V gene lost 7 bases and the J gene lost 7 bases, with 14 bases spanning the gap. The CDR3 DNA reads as TGTGCCTATACCCGGGCGGGGGAGCAGTACGTC. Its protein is CAYTRAGEQYV.

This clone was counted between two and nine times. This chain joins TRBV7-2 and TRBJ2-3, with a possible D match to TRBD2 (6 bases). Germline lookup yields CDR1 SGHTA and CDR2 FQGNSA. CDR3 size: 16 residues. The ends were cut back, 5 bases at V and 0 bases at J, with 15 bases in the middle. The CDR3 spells CASSPELAVSTDTQYF. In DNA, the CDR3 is TGTGCCAGCAGCCCAGAACTAGCTGTTAGCACAGATACGCAGTATTTT.

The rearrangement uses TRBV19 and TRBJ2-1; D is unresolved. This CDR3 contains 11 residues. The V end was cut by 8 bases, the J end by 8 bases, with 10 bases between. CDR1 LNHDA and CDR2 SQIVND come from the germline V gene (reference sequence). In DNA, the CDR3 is TGTGCCAGTTGTAATCTGTATGAGCAGTTCTTC. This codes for CASCNLYEQFF.

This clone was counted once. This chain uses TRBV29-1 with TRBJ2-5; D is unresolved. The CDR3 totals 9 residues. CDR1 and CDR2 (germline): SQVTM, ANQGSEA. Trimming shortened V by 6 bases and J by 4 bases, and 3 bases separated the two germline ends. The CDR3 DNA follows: TGCAGCGTCTTAGAGACCCAGTACTTC. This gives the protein CSVLETQYF.

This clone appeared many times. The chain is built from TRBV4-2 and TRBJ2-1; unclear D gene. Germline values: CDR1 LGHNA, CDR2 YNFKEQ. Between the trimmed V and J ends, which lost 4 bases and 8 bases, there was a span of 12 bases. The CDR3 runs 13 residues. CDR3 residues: CASSPDPLDEQFF. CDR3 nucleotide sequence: TGTGCCAGCAGCCCGGACCCGTTGGATGAGCAGTTCTTC.

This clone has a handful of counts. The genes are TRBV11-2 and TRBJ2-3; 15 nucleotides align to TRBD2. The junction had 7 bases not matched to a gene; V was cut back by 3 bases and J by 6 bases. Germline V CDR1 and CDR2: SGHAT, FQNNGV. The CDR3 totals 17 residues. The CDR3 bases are TGTGCCAGCAGCTTGACCGGGACTAGCGGGAGGTTGGATACGCAGTATTTT. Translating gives CASSLTGTSGRLDTQYF.

The CDR3 sequence is CASSGGSTDTQYF. The CDR3, as DNA: TGTGCCAGTAGTGGCGGGAGCACAGATACGCAGTATTTT. V gene TRBV19 combines with J gene TRBJ2-3, with TRBD2 as a possible D gene (5 bases). The length of the CDR3 is 13 residues. The ends were cut back, 5 bases at V and 0 bases at J, with 6 bases in the middle. The germline gives CDR1 LNHDA, CDR2 SQIVND (reference sequence).